This entry lists 12 T cell receptor beta chains sequenced from one sample in a study of blood T cells in healthy people across ages. It was with a sample-barcoded 5' primer and a J-beta primer mix that a second PCR of roughly 7 to 12 cycles was run. TCRdb re-called the 5' RACE reads with MiXCR, one entry per CDR3 protein. The repertoire holds 1.5 million to 2 million distinct CDR3 sequences, with around 40% as singletons. Sequencing input: blood. All receptors come from a human donor in good health.

The chain combines TRBV29-1 with TRBJ2-1, with a weak D call TRBD1 (7 bases). The CDR3 runs to 14 residues. V was clipped by 0 bases and J by 10 bases, with 16 bases between them. The germline V gene encodes CDR1 SQVTM and CDR2 ANQGSEA. CDR3 DNA sequence: TGCAGCGTTGAAGATCCCAGGGGGGCCCTCGAGCAGTTCTTC. Protein: CSVEDPRGALEQFF.

This chain uses TRBV15 with TRBJ2-7, with a weak D call TRBD1 (5 bases). The CDR3 has 17 residues. V was clipped by 0 bases and J by 4 bases, with 19 bases between them. Germline CDR1 and CDR2: LNHNV and YYDKDF (reference sequence). The CDR3: CATSRDMTSARGYEQYF. CDR3 DNA sequence: TGTGCCACCAGCAGAGATATGACGAGTGCTAGGGGTTACGAGCAGTACTTC.

The rearrangement uses TRBV5-1 and TRBJ1-2, with 9 bases matching TRBD1. CDR1 is SGHRS, CDR2 YFSETQ, per germline. V shed 0 bases and J 7 bases; nucleotides not matched to a gene: 7. This CDR3 contains 15 residues. The CDR3 spells CASSLETGTGSGYTF. The DNA for the CDR3 is TGCGCCAGCAGCTTGGAGACCGGGACAGGGAGTGGCTACACCTTC.

This clonotype was found many times. The chain has TRBV4-1 and TRBJ2-3; 8 nucleotides match TRBD2. The V gene's germline CDR1 is MGHRA and CDR2 YSYEKL. Losses at the gene ends were 6 bases for V and 4 bases for J; bases not matched to a gene: 9. The CDR3 runs to 15 residues. The chain's CDR3 is CASSPSGGGADTQYF. CDR3 sequence (DNA): TGCGCCAGCAGTCCGAGCGGGGGAGGAGCAGATACGCAGTATTTT.

The V call is TRBV20-1, the J call TRBJ1-6; D might be TRBD1 (6 bases). CDR1 is DFQATT, CDR2 SNEGSKA, per germline (reference sequence). V shed 0 bases and J shed 9 bases, with 18 bases lying between them. This CDR3 comprises 16 residues. The CDR3 region is CSARDIAWTVRSPLHF. The DNA of the CDR3 is TGCAGTGCTAGAGATATCGCTTGGACAGTACGTTCACCCCTCCACTTT.

This clonotype occurred a few times. V and J are TRBV7-9 and TRBJ2-4, with D perhaps matching TRBD2 (6 bases). CDR1 is SEHNR and CDR2 is FQNEAQ in the germline V gene (reference sequence). Trimming removed 4 bases at V and 0 bases at J, with 19 bases between. There are 18 residues in the CDR3. CDR3 in amino acids: CASSSRLVFGRAKNIQYF. For the CDR3, the DNA is TGTGCCAGCAGCTCCCGACTAGTCTTTGGGAGAGCCAAAAACATTCAGTACTTC.

The V call is TRBV4-2, the J call TRBJ2-1; a possible D gene is TRBD2 (5 bases). Per germline, CDR1 LGHNA and CDR2 YNFKEQ. The CDR3 is 15 amino acids. Trimming stripped 0 bases from V and 4 bases from J, with 10 bases between. The CDR3 DNA is TGTGCCAGCAGCCAAGACAACGGGGATTACAATGAGCAGTTCTTC. This codes for CASSQDNGDYNEQFF.

The chain joins TRBV10-3 to TRBJ1-2; 10 bases match TRBD1. Germline assignment: CDR1 ENHRY and CDR2 SYGVKD. The CDR3 consists of 16 residues. Trimming cost V 4 bases and J 5 bases; bases outside gene matches: 10. The CDR3 sequence: CAISGTGTGETYGYTF. The DNA for the CDR3 is TGTGCCATCAGTGGGACCGGGACAGGGGAGACTTATGGCTACACCTTC.

The V call is TRBV5-6, the J call TRBJ2-4, with D possibly being TRBD2 (6 bases). V dropped 5 bases and J dropped 13 bases, with 28 bases sitting between them. CDR3 length: 16 residues. Germline lookup yields CDR1 SGHDT and CDR2 YYEEEE. The chain's CDR3 is CASSPRVGADPGEQYF. CDR3 nucleotides: TGTGCCAGCAGTCCTCGGGTCGGAGCGGATCCGGGGGAGCAGTACTTC. Looking up the rest from reference TRBV5-6 and TRBJ2-4 gives the full variable domain: DAGVTQSPTHLIKTRGQQVTLRCSPKSGHDTVSWYQQALGQGPQFIFQYYEEEERQRGNFPDRFSGHQFPNYSSELNVNALLLGDSALYLCASSPRVGADPGEQYFGAGTRLSVL.

The chain links TRBV20-1 to TRBJ2-7; D gene ambiguous. V was pared by 0 bases and J by 2 bases, with 11 bases between. The CDR3 is made up of 14 amino acids. The germline V gene encodes CDR1 DFQATT and CDR2 SNEGSKA (reference sequence). In DNA form, the CDR3 reads TGCAGTGCTAGAGATGCGGTTTCCGCCTACGAGCAGTACTTC. Its protein product is CSARDAVSAYEQYF.

V is TRBV5-5 and J is TRBJ2-3; D gene unclear. The CDR3 sequence is 15 residues long. From germline, CDR1 is SGHKS and CDR2 YYEKEE (reference sequence). Trimming removed 3 bases at V and 2 bases at J, with 13 bases between. This CDR3 is CASSSNGEITDTQYF. The CDR3 DNA reads TGTGCCAGCAGCTCCAACGGTGAAATCACAGATACGCAGTATTTT.

About this clonotype: The junction and the germline gene differ at one end; a read error may be behind it. The chain links TRBV2 to TRBJ2-7, with D possibly matching TRBD2 (7 bases). The closer fit of TRBJ2-5 to the DNA end suggests the J call may be wrong. The length of the CDR3 is 14 residues. Germline V lookup: CDR1 SNHLY, CDR2 FYNNEI. Here the CDR3 DNA reads TGTGCCTGCAGTGAGGAGGGGGGGGAGGAGACCCAGTACTTC. Its translation: CACSEEGGEETQYF.